This T cell receptor (beta chain) was obtained from a study of blood T cell repertoires in COVID-19. Study-level background: Sites in the United States, Italy and Spain provided acute and convalescent COVID-19 samples.

Germline CDR1 is SGHRS and CDR2 is YFSETQ. V dropped 1 base and J dropped 8; count of bases not matched to a gene: 8. The CDR3 length is 15 residues. This clone was seen repeatedly, ten times or more. Profiled with immunoSEQ multiplex PCR; TCRdb holds only in-frame clones, not every one. The repertoire includes roughly 200,000 clones, about 77% of them detected once, and around 2.8% sits in the top ten. The chain uses TRBV5-1 and TRBJ1-4; 7 nucleotides line up with TRBD1. The receptor was derived from a woman over 75 with active or convalescent COVID-19. Sequencing was done on a sample of peripheral blood. The CDR3 sequence: CASSLLGTAAEKLFF. The CDR3, as DNA: TGCGCCAGCAGCTTGTTAGGGACAGCCGCCGAAAAACTGTTTTTT. Full variable domain (outside the CDR3, taken from reference TRBV5-1 and TRBJ1-4): KAGVTQTPRYLIKTRGQQVTLSCSPISGHRSVSWYQQTPGQGLQFLFEYFSETQRNKGNFPGRFSGRQFSNSRSEMNVSTLELGDSALYLCASSLLGTAAEKLFFGSGTQLSVL.